What follows are 22 T cell receptor beta chains derived from one specimen sequenced in a study of blood T cell repertoires in COVID-19. This table comes from immunoSEQ multiplex PCR, and its TCRdb copy is limited to in-frame clones, with some not included. The table has under 450,000 clones, 86% seen once; the top ten hold 7.1%. The sequencing input was peripheral blood. All receptors derive from a woman aged 55-70 years with COVID-19, enrolled during active disease.

V is TRBV9 and J is TRBJ1-4; D possibly corresponds to TRBD1 (5 bases). CDR3 length: 15 amino acids. Trimming pared 0 bases from V and 2 bases from J, leaving 8 bases between. Germline loops: CDR1 SGDLS, CDR2 YYNGEE. CDR3 bases: TGTGCCAGCAGCGTAGAGTGGGGCACTAATGAAAAACTGTTTTTT. Translating it yields CASSVEWGTNEKLFF.

The V call is TRBV6-5, the J call TRBJ1-2; weak D call: TRBD1 (5 bases). From germline, CDR1 is MNHEY and CDR2 SVGAGI. With 6 bases removed from V and 7 bases from J, the gap between germline ends came to 15 bases. This CDR3 has 13 residues. CDR3 nucleotide sequence: TGTGCCAGCAGGTCCATCGGGGGATCTGGCTACACCTTC. It translates to CASRSIGGSGYTF.

The J gene is TRBJ1-1, the V gene TRBV7-3; possibly TRBD1 for D (5 bases). This CDR3 has 14 amino acids. The V end lost 5 bases, the J end lost 4 bases, and 14 bases lay between the germline ends. Germline CDR1 and CDR2: SGHTA and FQGTGA. The CDR3 nucleotides are TGTGCCAGCAGCCGGTCCTCCGGGGGCACTGAAGCTTTCTTT. Protein product: CASSRSSGGTEAFF. The whole variable domain, remainder taken from reference TRBV7-3 and TRBJ1-1, is GAGVSQTPSNKVTEKGKYVELRCDPISGHTALYWYRQSLGQGPEFLIYFQGTGAADDSGLPNDRFFAVRPEGSVSTLKIQRTERGDSAVYLCASSRSSGGTEAFFGQGTRLTVV.

This clone was counted a few times. The rearrangement joins TRBV7-3 to TRBJ2-1, with 10 bases that match TRBD2. CDR3 length equals 14 residues. V lost 0 bases and J lost 9; bases outside the gene matches: 2. Germline V lookup: CDR1 SGHTA, CDR2 FQGTGA. This CDR3 reads CASSLTSSGGEQFF. The CDR3 region has the DNA TGTGCCAGCAGCTTAACGTCTAGCGGGGGTGAGCAGTTCTTC.

The CDR3 nucleotides read TGTGCCAGCAGCCAAGCGATTCCGCAGCGGGGGGGTCCCTACGAGCAGTACTTC. It encodes CASSQAIPQRGGPYEQYF. The rearrangement uses TRBV4-2 and TRBJ2-7, with 10 nucleotides matching TRBD2. Germline CDR1 reads LGHNA; CDR2 reads YNFKEQ. This CDR3 has 18 residues. V lost 1 base, J lost 2 bases, and 11 bases stayed unmatched.

V usage is TRBV19 and J usage is TRBJ1-2; D may be TRBD1 (5 bases). Germline CDR1 is LNHDA and CDR2 is SQIVND (reference sequence). The CDR3 extends over 17 amino acids. Between the trimmed V and J ends, which lost 2 bases and 1 base, there was a span of 17 bases. In DNA form, the CDR3 reads TGTGCCAGTAGTATAAACGGTGGGGGGTCGCTTAACTATGGCTACACCTTC. Protein: CASSINGGGSLNYGYTF. Full variable domain (rest looked up from reference TRBV19 and TRBJ1-2): DGGITQSPKYLFRKEGQNVTLSCEQNLNHDAMYWYRQDPGQGLRLIYYSQIVNDFQKGDIAEGYSVSREKKESFPLTVTSAQKNPTAFYLCASSINGGGSLNYGYTFGSGTRLTVV.

The chain couples TRBV30 to TRBJ2-7, with 7 nucleotides matching TRBD1. The germline gives CDR1 GTSNPN, CDR2 SVGIG (reference sequence). V shed 1 base and J 13 bases; nucleotides not matched to a gene: 16. CDR3 length: 14 residues. CDR3 DNA sequence: TGTGCCTGGAGTGACGGCACTTGGACAGGTCGGAGCTACTTC. It encodes CAWSDGTWTGRSYF.

This chain joins TRBV5-4 and TRBJ1-6; possibly TRBD1 for D (5 bases). Trimming removed 0 bases at V and 3 bases at J, with 7 bases between. Looked up from germline, CDR1 is SGHNT and CDR2 is YYREEE (reference sequence). This CDR3 is built from 15 residues. This CDR3 reads CASSLGQGYNSPLHF. CDR3 nucleotide sequence: TGTGCCAGCAGCTTGGGGCAGGGCTATAATTCACCCCTCCACTTT.

The V and J genes are TRBV19 and TRBJ1-1; D ambiguous. Germline V lookup: CDR1 LNHDA, CDR2 SQIVND (reference sequence). Between the trimmed V and J ends, which lost 6 bases and 3 bases, there was a span of 11 bases. CDR3 length: 13 residues. The CDR3 coding sequence is TGTGCCAGTAGCACCGGGATTTACACTGAAGCTTTCTTT. Protein product: CASSTGIYTEAFF.

This chain joins TRBV23-1 and TRBJ2-2; 13 positions agree with TRBD2. TRBV23-1 is marked as an open reading frame, function uncertain. This CDR3 is 16 amino acids long. Trimming cost V 9 bases and J 4 bases; bases outside gene matches: 8. The CDR3 DNA is TGCGCCAGTCCGGGACTAGCGGGGCTGGGCACCGGGGAGCTGTTTTTT. This encodes CASPGLAGLGTGELFF.

The chain combines TRBV19 with TRBJ2-6; weak D call: TRBD1 (5 bases). Trimming removed 3 bases from V and 0 bases from J, with 12 bases in between. Germline CDR1 and CDR2: LNHDA and SQIVND (reference sequence). This CDR3 spans 17 amino acids. The CDR3 nucleotides are TGTGCCAGTAGTATTGGGCAGGGCCCCTCTGGGGCCAACGTCCTGACTTTC. Translation: CASSIGQGPSGANVLTF.

J is TRBJ2-3 and V is TRBV24-1; 12 bases align to TRBD2. CDR1 and CDR2 from the germline V gene are KGHDR and SFDVKD. After removal of 9 bases from V and 2 bases from J, the junction contained 8 bases not matched to a gene. This CDR3 is built from 16 residues. For the CDR3, the DNA is TGTGCCACCGGGCCAGGACTAGCGGGGTCCACAGATACGCAGTATTTT. Translation: CATGPGLAGSTDTQYF.

The CDR3 loop reads CASSFTGTGNTEAFF. Written as DNA, the CDR3 is TGCGCCAGCAGCTTTACCGGGACAGGGAACACTGAAGCTTTCTTT. The chain is built from TRBV5-1 and TRBJ1-1, with 8 positions matching TRBD1. The V gene end was trimmed by 2 bases and the J gene end by 1 base; junction bases not matched to a gene: 4. The CDR3 is 15 residues long. CDR1 and CDR2 from the germline V gene are SGHRS and YFSETQ.

As DNA, the CDR3 is TGTGCCAGCGCCCCAGTGCCCAACTATGGCTACACCTTC. Translation gives CASAPVPNYGYTF. V is TRBV6-5 and J is TRBJ1-2; D is unresolved. CDR1 and CDR2 (germline): MNHEY, SVGAGI. The CDR3 contains 13 residues. Trimming shortened V by 8 bases and J by 2 bases, and 12 bases separated the two germline ends.

The rearrangement uses TRBV4-2 and TRBJ1-5; D is uncertain. Trimming stripped 4 bases from V and 0 bases from J, with 10 bases between. The germline gives CDR1 LGHNA, CDR2 YNFKEQ. This CDR3 has 15 residues. As DNA, the CDR3 is TGTGCCAGCAGCCTCCGTTATTATAGCAATCAGCCCCAGCATTTT. Translating gives CASSLRYYSNQPQHF.

The chain combines TRBV20-1 with TRBJ1-1, with 7 bases identical to TRBD1. The germline V gene has CDR1 DFQATT and CDR2 SNEGSKA (reference sequence). The CDR3 spans 11 residues. Germline trimming cut 6 bases from V and 10 bases from J; bases unmatched to any gene: 8. The CDR3 loop is CSAPQGMSAFF. Here the CDR3 DNA reads TGCAGTGCGCCACAGGGGATGTCAGCTTTCTTT.

This chain uses TRBV11-3 with TRBJ1-2; D is unresolved. The CDR3 extends over 12 amino acids. With 1 base removed from V and 4 bases from J, the gap between germline ends came to 4 bases. Germline V gene data show CDR1 as SGHNT and CDR2 as YENEEA. CDR3 DNA sequence: TGTGCCAGCAGCTTAGGGCCCTATGGCTACACCTTC. Amino acids: CASSLGPYGYTF.

This rearrangement joins TRBV11-2 to TRBJ2-7; 7 bases fit TRBD1. Per the germline V gene, CDR1 is SGHAT and CDR2 is FQNNGV. The V and J ends lost 3 bases and 2 bases, in that order; junction bases with no gene match: 7. This CDR3 is 15 amino acids long. CDR3 amino acids: CASSFVDRPAYEQYF. The CDR3 DNA reads TGTGCCAGCAGCTTTGTGGACAGGCCGGCCTACGAGCAGTACTTC.

The gene calls are TRBV12-3 or TRBV12-4 and TRBJ2-1; 8 nucleotides line up with TRBD1. V was pared by 6 bases and J by 10 bases, with 5 bases of the junction left unmatched. The CDR3 has 12 amino acids. CDR3 bases: TGTGCCAGCAGCAGGACAGGGACGGAGCAGTTCTTC. Protein: CASSRTGTEQFF.

This clone was seen more than once but under ten times. The V and J genes are TRBV4-1 and TRBJ1-1; tentative D call: TRBD1 (6 bases). The CDR3 consists of 17 residues. Per the germline V gene, CDR1 is MGHRA and CDR2 is YSYEKL. V lost 2 bases and J 5 bases, leaving 21 bases between the germline ends. The CDR3 spells CASSQPNLQGVGTEAFF. CDR3 in DNA: TGCGCCAGCAGCCAACCCAACCTACAGGGCGTGGGGACTGAAGCTTTCTTT.

The J gene is TRBJ2-2, the V gene TRBV27; 11 bases match TRBD2. The germline V gene encodes CDR1 MNHEY and CDR2 SMNVEV (reference sequence). CDR3 length: 14 residues. V gave up 6 bases and J gave up 5 bases; unmatched junction bases: 2. In DNA, the CDR3 is TGTGCCAGCAGACTAGCGGGGGCGACCGGGGAGCTGTTTTTT. It translates to CASRLAGATGELFF.

Written as DNA, the CDR3 is TGCGCCAGCAGCTACGGGTCCAAGGGCACAGATACGCAGTATTTT. Encoded protein: CASSYGSKGTDTQYF. The chain couples TRBV5-1 to TRBJ2-3; D unresolved. The CDR3 is 15 amino acids. V lost 3 bases to trimming and J lost 1 base, with 12 bases between them. Germline V gives CDR1 SGHRS, CDR2 YFSETQ.